These T cell receptor beta chains were read from a single sample in a study of cytomegalovirus exposure and HLA in healthy donors. Generated by immunoSEQ multiplex PCR, the TCRdb table keeps only in-frame clones and is missing some. The sample consists of 150,000 to 200,000 clones, about four fifths of them appearing once. Sequencing was carried out using PBMCs. These receptors were taken from a man between 18 and 29 years old in good health and CMV-seronegative. CDR3s leave out the opening cysteine and the closing phenylalanine or tryptophan. The size entry is marked missing in some rows and otherwise reads once, few, many or a size class.

TRBV15	.	TRBJ1-1	ATSRGYSPEAF
TRBV7-8	.	TRBJ2-7	ASSWRTRGYEEQY
TRBV2	.	TRBJ1-1	ASSSGVDNTEAF
TRBV27	.	TRBJ1-2	ASSLSRYAGYT
TRBV5-6	.	TRBJ2-7	ASSFLGTSFYEQY
TRBV2	.	TRBJ1-2	ASSEGYGPGYGYT
TRBV9	.	TRBJ2-3	ASSLGLAGGVDTQY
TRBV2	.	TRBJ1-3	ASTRDRGDTIY
TRBV12-5	.	TRBJ1-5	ASGLRDTINQPQH
TRBV9	.	TRBJ2-3	ASSVGLADTDTQY
TRBV6-6	.	TRBJ1-4	VTGTYSEKLF
TRBV27	once	TRBJ2-5	ASSWGTGSTQY
TRBV9	.	TRBJ2-1	ASSPYRDRVPNEQF
TRBV11-3	.	TRBJ1-1	ASSSPPGLLAF
TRBV29-1	.	TRBJ1-2	SVGPGVDLGYT
TRBV7-8	.	TRBJ1-5	ASRRTGGAGNQPQH
TRBV2	.	TRBJ1-6	ASSEGQGSSPLH
TRBV4-1	.	TRBJ1-2	ASSQEATGKYHGYT
TRBV5-1	.	TRBJ1-4	ASSQGQGSEKLF
TRBV29-1	.	TRBJ2-1	SGRGVEGGNEQF
TRBV19	few	TRBJ2-3	ASSAYQGMGTDTQY
TRBV2	.	TRBJ1-5	ASDRDSLNQPQH
TRBV29-1	.	TRBJ1-1	SVIFVGGTEAF
TRBV4-1	.	TRBJ2-3	ASSQEVGGRGTDTQY
TRBV2	once	TRBJ1-2	ASSARTGLDYGYT
TRBV7-8	.	TRBJ2-7	ASSLALDYEQY
TRBV27	.	TRBJ2-1	ASTSLGEQF
TRBV7-9	.	TRBJ2-6	SSSPWGTASSGANVLT
TRBV6-1	.	TRBJ1-2	ASSEYKGGAANYGYT